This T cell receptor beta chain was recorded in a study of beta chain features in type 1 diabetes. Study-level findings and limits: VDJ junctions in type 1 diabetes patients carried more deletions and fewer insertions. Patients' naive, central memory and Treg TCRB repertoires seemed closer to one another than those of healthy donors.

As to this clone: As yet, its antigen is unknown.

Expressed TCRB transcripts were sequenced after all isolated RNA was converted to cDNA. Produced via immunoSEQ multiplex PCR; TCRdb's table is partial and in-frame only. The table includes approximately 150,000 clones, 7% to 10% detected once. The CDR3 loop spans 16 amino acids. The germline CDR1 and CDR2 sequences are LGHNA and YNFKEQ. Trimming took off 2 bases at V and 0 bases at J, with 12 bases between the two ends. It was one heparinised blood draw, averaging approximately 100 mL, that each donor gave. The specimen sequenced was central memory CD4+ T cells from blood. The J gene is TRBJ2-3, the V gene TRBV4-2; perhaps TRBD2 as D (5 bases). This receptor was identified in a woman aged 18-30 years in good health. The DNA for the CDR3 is TGTGCCAGCAGCCAATCCTTTCGAGGGAGCACAGATACGCAGTATTTT. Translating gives CASSQSFRGSTDTQYF.